This TCR beta chain was identified in a study of blood T cells in healthy people across ages. Study-level results: Relative to aged donors, long-lived donors carried more naive CD4+ cells and displayed higher diversity.

A second PCR of 7 to 11 cycles used a sample-barcoded 5' primer and a J-beta primer mix. MiXCR, applied by TCRdb to the 5' RACE reads, yields one record per CDR3 protein. This sample has approximately 810,000 distinct CDR3 sequences, with 25% to 30% found just once. There are a few counts of this clonotype. The antigen remains undetermined. A much larger clone lies one base from this, so it may be a read error. This receptor was taken from a woman older than 75 in good health. Sequenced: blood.

CDR3 nucleotides: TGTGCCAGCAGCTTATGGGAGGGGAATGAGCAGTACTTC. This translates into CASSLWEGNEQYF. V gene TRBV7-7 combines with J gene TRBJ2-7; 7 bases align to TRBD2. J gave up 7 bases and V 2 bases, and 5 bases lay outside the gene matches. This CDR3 spans 13 amino acids. The germline V gene has CDR1 SSHAT and CDR2 FNYEAQ (reference sequence).